This T cell receptor (beta chain) appears in the sequencing data of a study of blood T cell repertoires in COVID-19. Study background: Samples came from the United States, Italy and Spain, spanning acute and convalescent COVID-19. From T cells, B-cell-depleted T cells, or PBMCs came the material, which was cDNA or gDNA.

Germline values: CDR1 LNHDA, CDR2 SQIVND (reference sequence). CDR3 length: 15 amino acids. Trimming stripped 3 bases from V and 9 bases from J, with 18 bases between. Seattle researchers signed up patients amid active infection and tracked them longitudinally. As processed by the authors: Amplification of reference gene primers provided the estimated nucleated cell counts. Libraries were prepared by immunoSEQ multiplex PCR; TCRdb keeps only in-frame clonotypes and omits some of them. D and trimming come from the DNA, and the V and J calls and clone size come from that table. The data contain approximately 300,000 clones, about 85% of them singletons.

The gene calls are TRBV19 and TRBJ1-3; D not certain. The sequenced material came from peripheral blood. This sequence originates from a human donor with COVID-19, enrolled during active disease. The donor label of this sample is uncertain. CDR3 loop: CASSILSRAGATIYF. The CDR3 nucleotides are TGTGCCAGTAGTATTTTGTCGAGAGCTGGAGCCACCATATATTTT.